Presented here are 24 T cell receptor beta chains from one specimen sequenced in a study of blood T cell repertoires in COVID-19. Profiling relied on immunoSEQ multiplex PCR, and the TCRdb table lists in-frame clones only, not all of them. The profile covers approximately 450,000 clones, with around 87% appearing a single time and about 1.1% taken by the ten largest. What was sequenced was PBMCs or T cells enriched from blood (not recorded which). These receptors were collected from a man under 40 who had recovered from COVID-19.

This sequence joins TRBV19 and TRBJ2-7, with 10 bases identical to TRBD2. The CDR3 has 15 residues. The J segment lost 3 bases and the V segment lost 5 bases, leaving 7 bases of the junction unmatched. Germline V gives CDR1 LNHDA, CDR2 SQIVND (reference sequence). The CDR3 region has the DNA TGTGCCAGTAGTTCCCTAGCGGGAGTGGGCTACGAGCAGTACTTC. Translating it yields CASSSLAGVGYEQYF.

The rearrangement joins TRBV5-1 to TRBJ1-1; 7 bases line up with TRBD1. CDR1 and CDR2 from the germline V gene are SGHRS and YFSETQ. The V segment lost 1 base and the J segment 1 base; nucleotides outside the gene matches: 1. This CDR3 comprises 14 residues. As DNA, the CDR3 is TGCGCCAGCAGCTTGACAGGGGAGAACACTGAAGCTTTCTTT. It codes for CASSLTGENTEAFF.

V gene TRBV2 combines with J gene TRBJ1-1, with D unclear. The germline CDR1 and CDR2 sequences are SNHLY and FYNNEI. V was pared by 4 bases and J by 5 bases, with 5 bases between. CDR3 length equals 11 residues. The CDR3 loop is CASSVRTEAFF. The CDR3 DNA reads TGTGCCAGCAGTGTTAGAACTGAAGCTTTCTTT.

The V call is TRBV3-1 (or the pseudogene TRBV3-2), the J call TRBJ2-1; TRBD2 aligns across 11 bases. Germline V gene lookup returns CDR1 LGHDT and CDR2 YNNKEL (reference sequence). The CDR3 spans 16 residues. Trimming cost V 2 bases and J 6 bases; bases outside gene matches: 6. The CDR3, as DNA: TGTGCCAGCAGCCAAATTAAGACTAGCGGGGCCAATGAGCAGTTCTTC. Amino acid sequence: CASSQIKTSGANEQFF.

The chain couples TRBV30 to TRBJ2-5; 8 bases align to TRBD1. Per the germline V gene, CDR1 is GTSNPN and CDR2 is SVGIG (reference sequence). The CDR3 totals 15 residues. With 2 bases clipped from V and 5 bases from J, the junction kept 10 bases outside the gene matches. The chain's CDR3 is CAWSLGQGKGETQYF. CDR3 nucleotides: TGTGCCTGGAGTCTTGGACAGGGCAAGGGCGAGACCCAGTACTTC.

The chain recombines TRBV3-1 (or the pseudogene TRBV3-2) with TRBJ2-4; 7 nucleotides align to TRBD1. The CDR3 is made up of 16 amino acids. With 4 bases clipped from V and 1 base from J, the junction kept 7 bases outside the gene matches. CDR1 and CDR2 (germline): LGHDT, YNNKEL (reference sequence). The CDR3 DNA follows: TGTGCCAGCAGCCGGGACAGACTTGCGGCCAAAAACATTCAGTACTTC. Protein sequence: CASSRDRLAAKNIQYF.

The V call is TRBV7-8, the J call TRBJ2-2; D is perhaps TRBD1 (6 bases). With 2 bases removed from V and 8 bases from J, the gap between germline ends came to 24 bases. From germline, CDR1 is SGHVS and CDR2 FQNEAQ. The CDR3 is made up of 18 amino acids. The chain's CDR3 is CASSLRDTTIPLGGELFF. CDR3 sequence (DNA): TGTGCCAGCAGCTTACGGGACACCACGATCCCTTTAGGTGGGGAGCTGTTTTTT.

The rearrangement uses TRBV27 and TRBJ1-1; D ambiguous. The V and J ends lost 2 bases and 5 bases respectively, with 9 bases between them. This CDR3 region has 13 residues. In germline, CDR1 is MNHEY, CDR2 SMNVEV (reference sequence). The CDR3 reads CASSLRRETEAFF. The CDR3 bases are TGTGCCAGCAGTTTACGAAGGGAGACTGAAGCTTTCTTT.

This chain uses TRBV5-8 with TRBJ1-6; 9 positions agree with TRBD1. Looked up from germline, CDR1 is SGHTS and CDR2 is YDEGEE. The V gene end was trimmed by 7 bases and the J gene end by 8 bases; junction bases not matched to a gene: 4. The CDR3 loop spans 13 amino acids. The CDR3: CASAGQGDSPLHF. CDR3 DNA sequence: TGTGCCAGCGCGGGACAGGGAGATTCACCCCTCCACTTT.

The CDR3 sequence: CASSQNLGQSNEKLFF. The CDR3 DNA reads as TGTGCCAGCAGCCAAAACCTTGGACAGTCTAATGAAAAACTGTTTTTT. The chain joins TRBV3-1 (or the pseudogene TRBV3-2) to TRBJ1-4; TRBD1 is a possible D gene (6 bases). Germline CDR1 is LGHDT and CDR2 is YNNKEL (reference sequence). The CDR3 length is 16 residues. V dropped 2 bases and J dropped 3 bases, with 13 bases sitting between them.

The rearrangement uses TRBV7-9 and TRBJ1-1, with 9 bases lining up with TRBD1. The CDR3 has 14 residues. Trimming at V came to 1 base and at J to 6 bases, leaving 3 bases not matched to a gene. Germline assignment: CDR1 SEHNR and CDR2 FQNEAQ (reference sequence). The chain's CDR3 is CASSLGDRDAEAFF. The CDR3 bases are TGTGCCAGCAGCTTAGGGGACAGGGATGCTGAAGCTTTCTTT.

The genes are TRBV4-2 and TRBJ1-3; D gene uncertain. This CDR3 contains 13 residues. Trimming stripped 3 bases from V and 4 bases from J, with 7 bases between. Looked up from germline, CDR1 is LGHNA and CDR2 is YNFKEQ. The CDR3, as DNA: TGTGCCAGCAGCCACGGGGTAGGAAACACCATATATTTT. The encoded protein is CASSHGVGNTIYF.

This chain links TRBV28 with TRBJ2-3; 7 bases line up with TRBD2. Trimming took 9 bases from V and 0 from J; bases not matched to a gene: 6. Germline-derived CDR1 and CDR2 are MDHEN and SYDVKM. The CDR3 runs 14 residues. The CDR3 coding sequence is TGTGCCAGGGTGAGCGGGGCGAGCACAGATACGCAGTATTTT. Translation gives CARVSGASTDTQYF. Using reference TRBV28 and TRBJ2-3 for the parts outside the CDR3, the full variable domain is DVKVTQSSRYLVKRTGEKVFLECVQDMDHENMFWYRQDPGLGLRLIYFSYDVKMKEKGDIPEGYSVSREKKERFSLILESASTNQTSMYLCARVSGASTDTQYFGPGTRLTVL.

V is TRBV28 and J is TRBJ2-7, with 15 bases lining up with TRBD2. The V gene's germline CDR1 is MDHEN and CDR2 SYDVKM. Trimming at V came to 2 bases and at J to 7 bases, leaving 3 bases not matched to a gene. This CDR3 spans 15 amino acids. CDR3: CASSLKGLAGGEQYF. The CDR3 DNA reads as TGTGCCAGCAGTTTAAAGGGACTAGCGGGAGGTGAGCAGTACTTC.

The genes are TRBV5-4 and TRBJ1-2; no definite D call. V was shortened by 2 bases and J by 8 bases, with 13 bases between the two germline ends. The CDR3 runs 13 residues. Germline V gene lookup returns CDR1 SGHNT and CDR2 YYREEE (reference sequence). CDR3 nucleotides: TGTGCCAGCAGCTTTCCCGACGCGCGGGGCTACACCTTC. It codes for CASSFPDARGYTF.

This chain links TRBV6-5 with TRBJ1-6; no clear D. Germline assignment: CDR1 MNHEY and CDR2 SVGAGI. V shed 2 bases and J shed 11 bases, with 19 bases lying between them. The CDR3 loop spans 16 amino acids. CDR3 DNA: TGTGCCAGCAGTTACAGTGGTGGGGAGGGCTCGACACCCCTCCACTTT. It yields the protein CASSYSGGEGSTPLHF.

This rearrangement joins TRBV30 to TRBJ1-1; no clear D gene. There are 12 residues in the CDR3. CDR1 GTSNPN and CDR2 SVGIG come from the germline V gene (reference sequence). Between the trimmed V and J ends, which lost 7 bases and 0 bases, there was a span of 9 bases. The CDR3 is CASRILNTEAFF. CDR3 coding DNA: TGTGCCTCCAGAATCTTGAACACTGAAGCTTTCTTT.

The chain's CDR3 is CASRRFWRGFRNEQFF. CDR3 sequence (DNA): TGCGCCAGCAGGCGTTTCTGGCGGGGTTTTAGGAATGAGCAGTTCTTC. This chain uses TRBV23-1 with TRBJ2-1; weak D call: TRBD2 (6 bases). TRBV23-1 is placed among ORFs of uncertain function. The ends were cut back, 6 bases at V and 7 bases at J, with 22 bases in the middle. There are 16 residues in the CDR3.

The CDR3 spells CASSRTGLAANTGELFF. CDR3 coding DNA: TGTGCCAGCAGCCGCACGGGCCTAGCGGCCAACACCGGGGAGCTGTTTTTT. The rearrangement uses TRBV7-2 and TRBJ2-2; 7 nucleotides align to TRBD2. CDR3 length: 17 amino acids. Trimming at V came to 5 bases and at J to 2 bases, leaving 11 bases not matched to a gene. CDR1 SGHTA and CDR2 FQGNSA come from the germline V gene.

The CDR3 region has the DNA TGTGCCAGCAGCCCTATGGAGTTTGGTAACACTGAAGCTTTCTTT. Translation: CASSPMEFGNTEAFF. V and J are TRBV11-1 and TRBJ1-1, with D uncertain. Germline loops: CDR1 SGHAT, CDR2 FQDESV (reference sequence). Trimming left V 5 bases short and J 2 bases short, with 15 bases between. The CDR3 length is 15 residues.

The chain is built from TRBV5-1 and TRBJ2-1; D possibly corresponds to TRBD2 (6 bases). With 9 bases removed from V and 7 bases from J, the gap between germline ends came to 20 bases. Germline V lookup: CDR1 SGHRS, CDR2 YFSETQ. The length of the CDR3 is 14 residues. CDR3 bases: TGCGCCACCATGGGGCAAGCGGGTTCGAATGAGCAGTTCTTC. It encodes CATMGQAGSNEQFF.

This chain connects TRBV11-2 to TRBJ1-1, with TRBD1 identical over 7 bases. V dropped 2 bases and J dropped 11; count of bases not matched to a gene: 5. Germline CDR1 SGHAT, CDR2 FQNNGV. The CDR3 runs to 12 residues. As DNA, the CDR3 is TGTGCCAGCAGCTTATCCCCGACAGGGGCTTTCTTT. Encoded protein: CASSLSPTGAFF.

The V and J genes are TRBV18 and TRBJ1-1; TRBD1 matches at 10 bases. This CDR3 has 15 residues. V trimming: 3 bases; J trimming: 0 bases; junction bases outside the gene matches: 1. The germline CDR1 and CDR2 sequences are KGHSH and LQKENI. The CDR3 DNA reads TGTGCCAGCTCACCGGGACAGGGGCTGAACACTGAAGCTTTCTTT. Its protein product is CASSPGQGLNTEAFF. The entire variable domain, with the rest obtained from reference TRBV18 and TRBJ1-1, is as follows: NAGVMQNPRHLVRRRGQEARLRCSPMKGHSHVYWYRQLPEEGLKFMVYLQKENIIDESGMPKERFSAEFPKEGPSILRIQQVVRGDSAAYFCASSPGQGLNTEAFFGQGTRLTVV.

This chain uses TRBV20-1 with TRBJ1-4; D gene unclear. V was clipped by 3 bases and J by 0 bases, with 5 bases between them. The CDR3 is made up of 13 amino acids. The V gene's germline CDR1 is DFQATT and CDR2 SNEGSKA (reference sequence). The CDR3 here is CSASLSTNEKLFF. CDR3 coding DNA: TGCAGTGCTAGTCTTTCAACTAATGAAAAACTGTTTTTT.